A single sample is the source of the 4 T cell receptor beta chains below, sequenced in a study of T-cell memory formation after mild COVID-19 (dated by TCRdb to the early 2020s). Library preparation employed 5' RACE. TCRdb lists the instrument as Illumina NovaSeq 6000. TCRdb reprocessed the public reads (quality trimming at Q25 with fastp, clone calling with MiXCR) and kept in-frame beta chains. Each entry merges the rows of one CDR3 protein and shows their most common DNA and genes. The sample table lists 150,000 to 200,000 distinct CDR3 sequences, roughly 30% of them with a count of one. Together, the top ten hold 12% of the sample. The sample taken for sequencing was PBMCs or a T cell subset sorted from them (not recorded which). Every receptor here comes from an adult woman who had mild COVID-19 (a few samples of this study predate the infection). The sample titles of this study are shuffled in the database, so cell type and time point are left out; the donor was told from shared clones.

The genes are TRBV15 and TRBJ1-5; D call uncertain. Germline CDR1 is LNHNV and CDR2 is YYDKDF (reference sequence). CDR3 length: 15 residues. Trimming pared 0 bases from V and 7 bases from J, leaving 13 bases between. The CDR3 region has the DNA TGTGCCACCAGCAGAGAGGGAGCAGTAGGGCAGCCCCAGCATTTT. This encodes CATSREGAVGQPQHF.

This clonotype showed up just a few times. The rearrangement links TRBV5-1 to TRBJ2-7; 12 nucleotides agree with TRBD2. The V segment lost 0 bases and the J segment 2 bases; nucleotides outside the gene matches: 3. Germline loops: CDR1 SGHRS, CDR2 YFSETQ. The CDR3 loop spans 16 amino acids. CDR3 loop: CASSLVLAGGPYEQYF. The CDR3 DNA follows: TGCGCCAGCAGCTTGGTACTAGCGGGGGGCCCCTACGAGCAGTACTTC.

This clonotype was counted between two and nine times. The chain uses TRBV21-1 and TRBJ2-1; no check of the table's D call, TRBD1, against the DNA was made. TRBV21-1 is shown as a pseudogene. The CDR3 extends over 17 amino acids. The CDR3 nucleotides read TGTGCCAGCAGCCGCCCGTCCTTGGGGTTCCTTGGATGTACGCGGTTCTTC. It translates to CASSRPSLGFLGCTRFF.

This clonotype has more than one count but fewer than ten. This chain connects TRBV24-1 to TRBJ1-3, with TRBD1 as a possible D gene (5 bases). Between the trimmed V and J ends, which lost 4 bases and 1 base, there was a span of 13 bases. Germline-derived CDR1 and CDR2 are KGHDR and SFDVKD. The CDR3 has 16 amino acids. CDR3 nucleotide sequence: TGTGCCACCAGTGACTCCGGGACGGTTTCTGGAAACACCATATATTTT. Protein product: CATSDSGTVSGNTIYF.